This T cell receptor beta chain emerged from a study of blood T cell repertoires in COVID-19. Study details: Italy, Spain and the United States were the sources of the convalescent and acute COVID-19 samples. The cDNA or gDNA used as material had been derived from T cells, B-cell-depleted T cells, or PBMCs.

Per the authors' pipeline: Amplifying reference gene primers gave estimates of nucleated cell counts. TCRdb's table, derived via immunoSEQ multiplex PCR, lists solely in-frame clones and lacks some. V and J calls and clone size follow that table, whereas D and trimming were derived from the DNA. The table records fewer than 100,000 clones, 80% to 90% of them present only once. Germline CDR1 is SGHNT and CDR2 is YYREEE (reference sequence). The CDR3 is 16 amino acids. The trim removed 4 bases at V and 2 bases at J, leaving 12 bases unmatched. This TCR was sampled from a man older than 75 in a cohort sampled during active COVID-19. The specimen sequenced was peripheral blood. This chain links TRBV5-4 with TRBJ2-7; 7 bases line up with TRBD2. The CDR3 here is CASSPRSPAGTYEQYF. CDR3 nucleotides: TGTGCCAGCAGCCCCCGATCGCCAGCGGGGACCTACGAGCAGTACTTC.